This T cell receptor (beta chain) is drawn from a study of blood T cell repertoires in COVID-19. V lost 6 bases to trimming and J lost 6 bases, with 15 bases between them. Per germline, CDR1 MNHEY and CDR2 SVGEGT. This CDR3 comprises 14 residues. The table came from immunoSEQ multiplex PCR; TCRdb's copy has only in-frame clones and leaves some out. Here the sample spans hundreds of thousands of clones, 65% to 90% being singletons. This clone occurred once. Input material: peripheral blood. This chain connects TRBV6-2 or TRBV6-3 to TRBJ2-1, with a weak D call TRBD2 (7 bases). This clonotype was obtained from a man aged 45-65 years with COVID-19, enrolled during active disease. The CDR3 DNA follows: TGTGCCAGCAGCCCCGGGGGGCCTGTCAATGAGCAGTTCTTC. Translation gives CASSPGGPVNEQFF.